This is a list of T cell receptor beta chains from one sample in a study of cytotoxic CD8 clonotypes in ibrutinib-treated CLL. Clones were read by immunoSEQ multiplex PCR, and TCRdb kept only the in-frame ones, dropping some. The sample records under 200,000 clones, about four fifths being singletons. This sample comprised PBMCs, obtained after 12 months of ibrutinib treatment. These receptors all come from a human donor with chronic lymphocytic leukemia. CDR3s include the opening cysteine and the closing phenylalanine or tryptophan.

cdr3_aa: CASSPQGAYGYTF
v_call: TRBV11-2
j_call: TRBJ1-2
cdr3_length: 13

cdr3_aa: CASRGQGANDEQYF
v_call: TRBV28
j_call: TRBJ2-7
cdr3_length: 14

cdr3_aa: CASSSGGLAKNIQYF
v_call: TRBV5-1
j_call: TRBJ2-4
cdr3_length: 15

cdr3_aa: CASSFGGSSSYEQYF
v_call: TRBV27
j_call: TRBJ2-7
cdr3_length: 15

cdr3_aa: CASSANREPGYTF
v_call: TRBV7-2
j_call: TRBJ1-2
cdr3_length: 13

cdr3_aa: CASSQAPRTSGRAGSYNEQFF
v_call: TRBV4-2
j_call: TRBJ2-1
cdr3_length: 21

cdr3_aa: CASSDPGLKAGELFF
v_call: TRBV6-1
j_call: TRBJ2-2
cdr3_length: 15

cdr3_aa: CASSLTGQPPLHF
v_call: TRBV5-6
j_call: TRBJ1-6
cdr3_length: 13

cdr3_aa: CASSQDGSGRGNQPQHF
v_call: TRBV4-1
j_call: TRBJ1-5
cdr3_length: 17

cdr3_aa: CASLPSGTPSSPLHF
v_call: TRBV19
j_call: TRBJ1-6
cdr3_length: 15

cdr3_aa: CASSAGQQNEKLFF
v_call: TRBV6-1
j_call: TRBJ1-4
cdr3_length: 14

cdr3_aa: CASGSFNYGYTF
v_call: TRBV12-5
j_call: TRBJ1-2
cdr3_length: 12

cdr3_aa: CASSPLGRFLNTEAFF
v_call: TRBV7-2
j_call: TRBJ1-1
cdr3_length: 16

cdr3_aa: CASSYRGPFGGTEAFF
v_call: TRBV28
j_call: TRBJ1-1
cdr3_length: 16

cdr3_aa: CASSVEQGSYEQYF
v_call: TRBV9
j_call: TRBJ2-7
cdr3_length: 14

cdr3_aa: CASSQVARRHTIYF
v_call: TRBV14
j_call: TRBJ1-3
cdr3_length: 14

cdr3_aa: CASSKVGDRGPYEQYF
v_call: TRBV21-1
j_call: TRBJ2-7
cdr3_length: 16

cdr3_aa: CASSMGLAVPLRETQYF
v_call: TRBV19
j_call: TRBJ2-5
cdr3_length: 17

cdr3_aa: CASSYAGGYGYTF
v_call: TRBV6-5
j_call: TRBJ1-2
cdr3_length: 13

cdr3_aa: CASSIRLAKNIQYF
v_call: TRBV19
j_call: TRBJ2-4
cdr3_length: 14

cdr3_aa: CASSSGGATDTQYF
v_call: TRBV7-3
j_call: TRBJ2-3
cdr3_length: 14

cdr3_aa: CASSFGGDYQETQYF
v_call: TRBV7-9
j_call: TRBJ2-5
cdr3_length: 15

cdr3_aa: CATSTGQGHGYTF
v_call: TRBV15
j_call: TRBJ1-2
cdr3_length: 13

cdr3_aa: CASSLRKAFGGAGPGYTF
v_call: TRBV13
j_call: TRBJ1-2
cdr3_length: 18

cdr3_aa: CASSEQGYEQYF
v_call: TRBV25-1
j_call: TRBJ2-7
cdr3_length: 12

cdr3_aa: CAISRGVGGNTIYF
v_call: TRBV6-1
j_call: TRBJ1-3
cdr3_length: 14

cdr3_aa: CASSVATENSPLHF
v_call: TRBV9
j_call: TRBJ1-6
cdr3_length: 14

cdr3_aa: CASSSGEFTEAFF
v_call: TRBV19
j_call: TRBJ1-1
cdr3_length: 13

cdr3_aa: CASIRVENTEAFF
v_call: TRBV28
j_call: TRBJ1-1
cdr3_length: 13

cdr3_aa: CASRLDNSPLHF
v_call: TRBV2
j_call: TRBJ1-6
cdr3_length: 12

cdr3_aa: CASTAGFYGYTF
v_call: TRBV28
j_call: TRBJ1-2
cdr3_length: 12

cdr3_aa: CASSRTGGAEETQYF
v_call: TRBV6-4
j_call: TRBJ2-5
cdr3_length: 15

cdr3_aa: CASSTEHSNQPQHF
v_call: TRBV27
j_call: TRBJ1-5
cdr3_length: 14

cdr3_aa: CASSLASGVRHTQYF
v_call: TRBV7-2
j_call: TRBJ2-3
cdr3_length: 15

cdr3_aa: CASSKVQGTGVYNEQFF
v_call: TRBV21-1
j_call: TRBJ2-1
cdr3_length: 17

cdr3_aa: CASSLASGRAYEQYF
v_call: TRBV7-6
j_call: TRBJ2-7
cdr3_length: 15

cdr3_aa: CASSVLGAEANYGYTF
v_call: TRBV6-1
j_call: TRBJ1-2
cdr3_length: 16